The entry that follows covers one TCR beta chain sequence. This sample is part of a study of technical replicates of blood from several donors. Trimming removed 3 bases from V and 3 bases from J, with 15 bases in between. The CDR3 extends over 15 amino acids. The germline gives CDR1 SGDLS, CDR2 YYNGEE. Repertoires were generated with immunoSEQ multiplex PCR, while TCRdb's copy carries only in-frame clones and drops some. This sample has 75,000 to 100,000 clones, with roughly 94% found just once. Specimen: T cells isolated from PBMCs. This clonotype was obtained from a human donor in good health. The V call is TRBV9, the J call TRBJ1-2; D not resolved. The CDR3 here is CASSAGAGDYYGYTF. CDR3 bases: TGTGCCAGCAGCGCAGGAGCCGGGGATTACTATGGCTACACCTTC.